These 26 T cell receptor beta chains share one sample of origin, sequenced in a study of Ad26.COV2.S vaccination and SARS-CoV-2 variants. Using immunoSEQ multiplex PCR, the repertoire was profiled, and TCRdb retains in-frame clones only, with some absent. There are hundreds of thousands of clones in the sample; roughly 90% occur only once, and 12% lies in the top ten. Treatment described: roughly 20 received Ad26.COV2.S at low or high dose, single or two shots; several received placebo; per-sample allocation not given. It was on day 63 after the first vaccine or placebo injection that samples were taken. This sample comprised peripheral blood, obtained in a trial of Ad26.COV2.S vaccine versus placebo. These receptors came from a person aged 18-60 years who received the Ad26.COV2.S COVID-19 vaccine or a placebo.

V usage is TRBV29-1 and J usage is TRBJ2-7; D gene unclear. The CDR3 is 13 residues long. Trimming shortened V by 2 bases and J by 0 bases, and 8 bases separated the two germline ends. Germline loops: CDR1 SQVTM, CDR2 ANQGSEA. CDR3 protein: CSVELKRSYEQYF. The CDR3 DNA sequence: TGCAGCGTTGAATTAAAGCGCTCCTACGAGCAGTACTTC.

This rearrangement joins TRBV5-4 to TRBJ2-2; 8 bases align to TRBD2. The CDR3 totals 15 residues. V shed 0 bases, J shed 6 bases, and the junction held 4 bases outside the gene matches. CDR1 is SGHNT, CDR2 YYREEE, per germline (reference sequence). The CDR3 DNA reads TGTGCCAGCAGCTTGGGTCCGGGAGGGGCCGGGGAGCTGTTTTTT. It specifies CASSLGPGGAGELFF.

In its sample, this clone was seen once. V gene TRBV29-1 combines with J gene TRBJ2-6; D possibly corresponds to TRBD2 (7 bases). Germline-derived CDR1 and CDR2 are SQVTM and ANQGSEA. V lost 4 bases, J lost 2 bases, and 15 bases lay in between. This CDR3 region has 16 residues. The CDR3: CSVAGGALAGANVLTF. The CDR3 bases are TGCAGCGTTGCGGGGGGCGCGCTGGCTGGGGCCAACGTCCTGACTTTC.

CDR3 amino acids: CASSATGSPGGDGYTF. The CDR3, as DNA: TGTGCCAGCAGCGCCACAGGGTCCCCAGGCGGGGATGGCTACACCTTC. The chain carries TRBV5-4 and TRBJ1-2; maybe TRBD1 (6 bases). The CDR3 sequence is 16 residues long. The V end was cut by 4 bases, the J end by 6 bases, with 22 bases between. Germline values: CDR1 SGHNT, CDR2 YYREEE (reference sequence).

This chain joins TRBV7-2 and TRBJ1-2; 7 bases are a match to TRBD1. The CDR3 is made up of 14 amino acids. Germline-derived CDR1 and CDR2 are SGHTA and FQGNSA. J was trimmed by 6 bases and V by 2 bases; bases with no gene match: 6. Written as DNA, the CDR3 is TGTGCCAGCAGCTTATCGGTCAGGGGGGATGGCTACACCTTC. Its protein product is CASSLSVRGDGYTF. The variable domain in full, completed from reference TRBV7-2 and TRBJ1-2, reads GAGVSQSPSNKVTEKGKDVELRCDPISGHTALYWYRQSLGQGLEFLIYFQGNSAPDKSGLPSDRFSAERTGGSVSTLTIQRTQQEDSAVYLCASSLSVRGDGYTFGSGTRLTVV.

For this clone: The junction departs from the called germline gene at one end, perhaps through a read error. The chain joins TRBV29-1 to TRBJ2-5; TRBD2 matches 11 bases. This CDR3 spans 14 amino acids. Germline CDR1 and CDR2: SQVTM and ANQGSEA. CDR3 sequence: CSAELAGVEETQYF. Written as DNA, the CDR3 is TGCAGCGCTGAACTAGCGGGAGTAGAGGAGACCCAGTACTTC.

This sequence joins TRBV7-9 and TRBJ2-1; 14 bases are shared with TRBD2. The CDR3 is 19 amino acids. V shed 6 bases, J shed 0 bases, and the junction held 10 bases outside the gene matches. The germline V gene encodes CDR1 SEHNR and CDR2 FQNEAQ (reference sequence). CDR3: CASRRRTSGRISSYNEQFF. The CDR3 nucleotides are TGTGCCAGCAGACGGAGGACTAGCGGGAGGATCAGCTCCTACAATGAGCAGTTCTTC.

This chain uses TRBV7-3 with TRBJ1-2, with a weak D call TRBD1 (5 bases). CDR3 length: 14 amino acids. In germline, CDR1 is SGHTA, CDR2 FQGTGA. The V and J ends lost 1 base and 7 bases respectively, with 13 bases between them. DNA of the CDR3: TGTGCCAGCAGCTTAAGTGGCCGGGGGTCTGGCTACACCTTC. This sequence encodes CASSLSGRGSGYTF.

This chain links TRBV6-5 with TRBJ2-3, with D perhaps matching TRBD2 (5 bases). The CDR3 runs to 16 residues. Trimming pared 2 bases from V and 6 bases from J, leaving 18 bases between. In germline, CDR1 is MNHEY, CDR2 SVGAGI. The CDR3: CASSYGNSAKLDTQYF. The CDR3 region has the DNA TGTGCCAGCAGTTACGGGAATAGCGCCAAACTCGATACGCAGTATTTT.

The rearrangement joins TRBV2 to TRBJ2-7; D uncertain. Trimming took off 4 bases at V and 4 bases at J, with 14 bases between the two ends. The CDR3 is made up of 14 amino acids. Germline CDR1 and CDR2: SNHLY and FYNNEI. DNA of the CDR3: TGTGCCAGCAGTGCGGAAGGGTTAGCTTACGAGCAGTACTTC. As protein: CASSAEGLAYEQYF.

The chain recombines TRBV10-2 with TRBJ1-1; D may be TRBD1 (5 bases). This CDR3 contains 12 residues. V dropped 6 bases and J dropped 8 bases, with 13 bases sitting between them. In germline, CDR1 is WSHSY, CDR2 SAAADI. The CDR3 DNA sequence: TGCGCCAGCAGGGGACCGTCTACCGAAGCTTTCTTT. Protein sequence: CASRGPSTEAFF.

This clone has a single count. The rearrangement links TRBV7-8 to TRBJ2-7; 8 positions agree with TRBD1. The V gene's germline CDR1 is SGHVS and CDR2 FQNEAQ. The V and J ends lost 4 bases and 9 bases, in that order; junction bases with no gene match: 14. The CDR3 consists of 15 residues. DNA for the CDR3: TGTGCCAGCAGCTCCAATCCAGGGGGCGAAAAGGGGCAGTACTTC. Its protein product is CASSSNPGGEKGQYF.

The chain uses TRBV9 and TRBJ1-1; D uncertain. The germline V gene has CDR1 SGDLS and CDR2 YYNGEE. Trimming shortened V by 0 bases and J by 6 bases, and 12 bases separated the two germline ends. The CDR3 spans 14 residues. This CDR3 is CASSVAGPPAEAFF. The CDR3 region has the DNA TGTGCCAGCAGCGTAGCTGGGCCCCCGGCTGAAGCTTTCTTT.

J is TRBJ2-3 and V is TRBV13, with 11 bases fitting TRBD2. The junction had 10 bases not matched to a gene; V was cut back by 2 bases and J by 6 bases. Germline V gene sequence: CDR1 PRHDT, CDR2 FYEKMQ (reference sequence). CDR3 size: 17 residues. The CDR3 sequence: CASSLTGLAGPQDTQYF. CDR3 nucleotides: TGTGCCAGCAGCTTAACCGGACTAGCGGGCCCTCAGGATACGCAGTATTTT.

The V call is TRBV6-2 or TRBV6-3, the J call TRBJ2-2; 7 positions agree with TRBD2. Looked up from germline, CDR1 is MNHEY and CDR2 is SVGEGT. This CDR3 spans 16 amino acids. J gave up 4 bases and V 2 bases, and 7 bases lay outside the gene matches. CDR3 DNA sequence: TGTGCCAGCAGTTACGACGATGCGGGAGCCACCGGGGAGCTGTTTTTT. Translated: CASSYDDAGATGELFF.

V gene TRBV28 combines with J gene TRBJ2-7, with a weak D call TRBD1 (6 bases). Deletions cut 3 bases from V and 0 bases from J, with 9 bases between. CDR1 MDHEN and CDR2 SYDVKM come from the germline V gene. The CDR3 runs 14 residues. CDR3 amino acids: CASSFRTVSYEQYF. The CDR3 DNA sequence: TGTGCCAGCAGTTTTAGGACAGTCTCCTACGAGCAGTACTTC.

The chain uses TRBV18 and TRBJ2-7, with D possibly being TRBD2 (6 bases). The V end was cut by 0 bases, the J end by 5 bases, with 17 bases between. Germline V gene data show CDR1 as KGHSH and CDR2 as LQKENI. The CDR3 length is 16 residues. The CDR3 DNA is TGTGCCAGCTCACCACCAGGAAGGAGGGCCAGCGACGAGCAGTACTTC. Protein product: CASSPPGRRASDEQYF.

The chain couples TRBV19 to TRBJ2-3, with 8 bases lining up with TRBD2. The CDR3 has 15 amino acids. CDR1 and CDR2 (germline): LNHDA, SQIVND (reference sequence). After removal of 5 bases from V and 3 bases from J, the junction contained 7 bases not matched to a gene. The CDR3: CASSAQREMTDTQYF. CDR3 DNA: TGTGCCAGTAGTGCCCAGCGGGAGATGACAGATACGCAGTATTTT.

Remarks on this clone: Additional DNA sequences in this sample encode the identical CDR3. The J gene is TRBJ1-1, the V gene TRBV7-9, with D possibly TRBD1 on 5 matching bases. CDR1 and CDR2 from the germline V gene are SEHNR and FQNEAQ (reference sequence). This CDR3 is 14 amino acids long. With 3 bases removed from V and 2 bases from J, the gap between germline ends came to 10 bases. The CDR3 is CASSFGGTNTEAFF. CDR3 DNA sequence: TGTGCCAGCAGCTTTGGGGGGACTAACACTGAAGCTTTCTTT.

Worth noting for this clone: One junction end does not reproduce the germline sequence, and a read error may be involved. The CDR3 DNA reads TGTGCCAGCAACGTAGCGGGAGGGCGGAATGAGCAGTTCTTC. This translates into CASNVAGGRNEQFF. The chain uses TRBV9 and TRBJ2-1; 11 positions match TRBD2. Germline V CDR1 and CDR2: SGDLS, YYNGEE. The CDR3 runs to 14 residues.

The CDR3 spells CASSYAGVDTQYF. CDR3 in DNA: TGTGCCAGCAGTTACGCGGGAGTGGATACGCAGTATTTT. The rearrangement uses TRBV6-2 or TRBV6-3 and TRBJ2-3, with 7 bases that match TRBD2. This CDR3 region has 13 residues. Germline CDR1 MNHEY, CDR2 SVGEGT. V lost 2 bases, J lost 6 bases, and 2 bases stayed unmatched.

The CDR3 region is CASSISGSSGYNEQFF. DNA of the CDR3: TGTGCCAGTAGTATTAGCGGGAGTAGTGGGTACAATGAGCAGTTCTTC. J is TRBJ2-1 and V is TRBV19, with TRBD2 identical over 9 bases. Trimming cost V 3 bases and J 4 bases; bases outside gene matches: 7. CDR3 size: 16 residues. Per the germline V gene, CDR1 is LNHDA and CDR2 is SQIVND (reference sequence).

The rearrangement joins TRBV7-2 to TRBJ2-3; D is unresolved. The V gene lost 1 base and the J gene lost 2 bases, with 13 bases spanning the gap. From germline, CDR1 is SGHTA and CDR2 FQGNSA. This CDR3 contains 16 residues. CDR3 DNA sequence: TGTGCCAGCAGCTTAGGTTCAATCTGGCTCACAGATACGCAGTATTTT. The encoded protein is CASSLGSIWLTDTQYF. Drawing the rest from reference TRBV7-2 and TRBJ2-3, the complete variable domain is GAGVSQSPSNKVTEKGKDVELRCDPISGHTALYWYRQSLGQGLEFLIYFQGNSAPDKSGLPSDRFSAERTGGSVSTLTIQRTQQEDSAVYLCASSLGSIWLTDTQYFGPGTRLTVL.

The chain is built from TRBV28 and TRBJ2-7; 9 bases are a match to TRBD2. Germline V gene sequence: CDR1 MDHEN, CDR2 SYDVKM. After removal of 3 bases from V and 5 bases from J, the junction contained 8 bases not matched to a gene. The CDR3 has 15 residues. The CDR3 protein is CASSFAGGPNDEQYF. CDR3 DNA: TGTGCCAGCAGTTTTGCGGGAGGGCCCAACGACGAGCAGTACTTC.

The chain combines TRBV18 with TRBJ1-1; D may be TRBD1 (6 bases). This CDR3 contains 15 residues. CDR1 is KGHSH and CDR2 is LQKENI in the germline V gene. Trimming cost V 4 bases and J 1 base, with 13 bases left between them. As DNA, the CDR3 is TGTGCCAGCTCACTTATACCGACAGGGAACACTGAAGCTTTCTTT. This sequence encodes CASSLIPTGNTEAFF.

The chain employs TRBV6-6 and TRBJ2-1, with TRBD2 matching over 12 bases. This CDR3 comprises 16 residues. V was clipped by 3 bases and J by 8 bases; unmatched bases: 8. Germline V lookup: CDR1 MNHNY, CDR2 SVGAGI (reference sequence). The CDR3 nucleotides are TGTGCCAGCAGTTATCATGGGACTAGCGGGTTTGATGAGCAGTTCTTC. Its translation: CASSYHGTSGFDEQFF.